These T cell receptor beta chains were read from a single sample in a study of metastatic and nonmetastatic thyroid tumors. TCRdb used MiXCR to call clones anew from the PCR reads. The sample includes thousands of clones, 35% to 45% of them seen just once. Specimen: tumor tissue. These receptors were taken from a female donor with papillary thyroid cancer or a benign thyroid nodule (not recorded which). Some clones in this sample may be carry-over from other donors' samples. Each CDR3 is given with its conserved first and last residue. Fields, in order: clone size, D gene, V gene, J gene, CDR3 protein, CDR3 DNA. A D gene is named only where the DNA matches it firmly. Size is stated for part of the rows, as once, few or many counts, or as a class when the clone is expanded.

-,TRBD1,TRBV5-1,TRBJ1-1,CASSLSTGVNTEAFF,TGCGCCAGCAGCTTGTCGACAGGGGTAAACACTGAAGCTTTCTTT
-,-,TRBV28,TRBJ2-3,CASSFGRTQYF,TGTGCCAGCAGTTTTGGCAGAACGCAGTATTTT
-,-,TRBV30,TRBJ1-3,CAWSKRGAGNSGNTIYF,TGTGCCTGGAGTAAGAGGGGAGCAGGAAATTCTGGAAACACCATATATTTT
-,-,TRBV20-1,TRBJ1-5,CSARDGGGLSNQPQHF,TGCAGTGCTAGAGATGGGGGGGGCCTTAGCAATCAGCCCCAGCATTTT
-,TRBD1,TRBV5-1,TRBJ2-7,CASSQGTGGGRSEGEQYF,TGCGCCAGCAGCCAGGGGACAGGTGGCGGTCGGTCGGAGGGCGAGCAGTACTTC
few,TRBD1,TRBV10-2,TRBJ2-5,CASSEPTGGLQETQYF,TGCGCCAGCAGTGAGCCGACAGGGGGCCTCCAAGAGACCCAGTACTTC
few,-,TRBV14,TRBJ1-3,CASSQGIANPGNTIYF,TGTGCCAGCAGCCAAGGCATAGCGAATCCTGGAAACACCATATATTTT
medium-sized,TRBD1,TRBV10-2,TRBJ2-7,CASTGTEAYEQYF,TGCGCCAGCACCGGGACAGAGGCCTACGAGCAGTACTTC
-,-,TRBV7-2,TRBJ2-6,CASSLATSGANVLTF,TGTGCCAGCAGCTTAGCAACATCTGGGGCCAACGTCCTGACTTTC
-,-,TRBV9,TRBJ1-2,CASSVVGDGGYGYTF,TGTGCCAGCAGCGTAGTTGGGGACGGGGGCTATGGCTACACCTTC
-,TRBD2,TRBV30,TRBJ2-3,CAWRWGLDTDTQYF,TGTGCCTGGAGGTGGGGACTAGACACAGATACGCAGTATTTT
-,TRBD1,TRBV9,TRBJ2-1,CASSLGTGAYNEQFF,TGTGCCAGCAGCTTGGGGACAGGGGCCTACAATGAGCAGTTCTTC
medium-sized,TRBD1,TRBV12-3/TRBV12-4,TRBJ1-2,CASSFGLTGGAGGYTF,TGTGCCAGCAGTTTTGGCCTAACAGGGGGCGCCGGGGGCTACACCTTC
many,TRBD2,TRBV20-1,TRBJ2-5,CRGLAGGYQETQYF,TGCAGGGGACTAGCGGGGGGATATCAAGAGACCCAGTACTTC
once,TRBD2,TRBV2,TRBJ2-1,CASNRASGGYNEQFF,TGTGCCAGCAACCGTGCTAGCGGGGGGTACAATGAGCAGTTCTTC
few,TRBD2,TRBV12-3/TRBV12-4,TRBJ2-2,CASSTGLAVGGGELFF,TGTGCCAGCAGCACGGGACTAGCGGTAGGAGGCGGGGAGCTGTTTTTT
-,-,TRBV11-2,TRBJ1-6,CASSSPGVVNSPLHF,TGTGCCAGCAGCTCCCCCGGGGTGGTCAATTCACCCCTCCACTTT
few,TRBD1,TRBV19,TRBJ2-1,CASSTLGDRQFF,TGTGCCAGTAGTACCCTTGGGGACAGGCAGTTCTTC
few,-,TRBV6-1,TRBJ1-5,CASSGEKNQPQHF,TGTGCCAGCAGTGGTGAGAAGAATCAGCCCCAGCATTTT
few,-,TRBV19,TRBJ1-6,CAIQLGTRGNSPLHF,TGTGCCATTCAGCTGGGGACAAGGGGTAATTCACCCCTCCACTTT
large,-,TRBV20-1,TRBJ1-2,CSEGQVNYGYTF,TGCAGTGAGGGGCAGGTAAACTATGGCTACACCTTC
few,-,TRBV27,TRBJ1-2,CASSQGNRGAYGYTF,TGTGCCAGCAGCCAGGGAAATAGGGGGGCGTATGGCTACACCTTC
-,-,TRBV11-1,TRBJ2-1,CASSFGGGGSYNEQFF,TGTGCCAGCAGCTTTGGGGGGGGCGGCTCCTACAATGAGCAGTTCTTC
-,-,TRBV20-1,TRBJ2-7,CSARDRREPRTTEQYF,TGCAGTGCTAGAGATCGCCGGGAGCCACGGACTACCGAGCAGTACTTC
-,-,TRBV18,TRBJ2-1,CASSPNISSYNEQFF,TGTGCCAGCTCACCTAACATCAGCTCCTACAATGAGCAGTTCTTC
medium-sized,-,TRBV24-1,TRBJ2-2,CATSDHTPLGTGELFF,TGTGCCACCAGTGATCACACCCCTCTGGGCACCGGGGAGCTGTTTTTT
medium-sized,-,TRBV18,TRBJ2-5,CASFTTTDFAETQYF,TGTGCCAGCTTCACTACGACGGATTTTGCGGAGACCCAGTACTTC
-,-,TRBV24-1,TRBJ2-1,CATSTTETYNEQFF,TGTGCCACCAGCACCACGGAGACCTACAATGAGCAGTTCTTC
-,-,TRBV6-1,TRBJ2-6,CASSEAPRTGANVLTF,TGTGCCAGCAGTGAAGCTCCGCGGACTGGGGCCAACGTCCTGACTTTC
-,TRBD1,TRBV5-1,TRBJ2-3,CASSYMGQGAEGTQYF,TGCGCCAGCAGTTATATGGGACAGGGGGCTGAAGGCACGCAGTACTTT
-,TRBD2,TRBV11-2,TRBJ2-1,CASSRDWREGAYNEQFF,TGTGCCAGCAGCAGAGACTGGCGGGAGGGGGCCTACAATGAGCAGTTCTTC
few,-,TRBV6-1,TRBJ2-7,CASSESSSYEQYF,TGTGCCAGCAGTGAATCCAGCTCCTACGAGCAGTACTTC
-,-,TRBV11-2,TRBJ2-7,CASSPGDSSSYEQYF,TGTGCCAGCAGCCCAGGGGACTCAAGCTCCTACGAGCAGTACTTC
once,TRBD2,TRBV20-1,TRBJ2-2,CSARVSGRGTGELFF,TGCAGTGCTAGAGTTAGCGGGAGGGGTACCGGGGAGCTGTTTTTT
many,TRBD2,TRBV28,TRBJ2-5,CASSFQPAGGPETQYF,TGTGCCAGCAGTTTTCAACCAGCGGGGGGGCCTGAGACCCAGTACTTC
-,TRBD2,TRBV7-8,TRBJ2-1,CASSLTSGNGKQFF,TGTGCCAGCAGCTTAACTAGCGGGAATGGTAAGCAGTTCTTC
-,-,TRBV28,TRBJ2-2,CASSFRGSRELFF,TGTGCCAGCAGTTTCCGGGGATCCAGGGAGCTGTTTTTT
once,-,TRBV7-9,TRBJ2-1,CASSLVSMGPEQFF,TGTGCCAGCAGCTTAGTTAGCATGGGGCCTGAGCAGTTCTTC
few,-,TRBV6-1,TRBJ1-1,CASSEESGFFGYTEAFF,TGTGCCAGCAGTGAAGAATCCGGGTTTTTTGGGTACACTGAAGCTTTCTTT
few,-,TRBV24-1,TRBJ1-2,CASKPWGRVNYGYTF,TGTGCCAGTAAGCCGTGGGGAAGGGTGAACTATGGCTACACCTTC
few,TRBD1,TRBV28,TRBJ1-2,CASGTGVGYTF,TGTGCCAGCGGGACAGGGGTTGGCTACACCTTC
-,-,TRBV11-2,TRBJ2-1,CASSPAAAGDLYNEQFF,TGTGCCAGCAGCCCCGCCGCGGCAGGGGACCTATACAATGAGCAGTTCTTC
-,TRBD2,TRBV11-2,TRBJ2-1,CASSFGIAGGPVSSEQFF,TGTGCCAGCAGCTTTGGTATAGCGGGAGGGCCGGTATCGAGCGAGCAGTTCTTC
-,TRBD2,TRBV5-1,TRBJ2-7,CASSSGGGKNEQYF,TGCGCCAGCAGCTCCGGCGGGGGGAAGAACGAGCAGTACTTC
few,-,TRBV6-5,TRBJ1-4,CASTGQMNEKLFF,TGTGCCAGCACTGGACAGATGAATGAAAAACTGTTTTTT
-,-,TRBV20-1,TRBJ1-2,CSARGGRHEDTF,TGCAGTGCTAGAGGGGGCCGGCACGAGGACACCTTC
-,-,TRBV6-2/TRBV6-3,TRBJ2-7,CASSYGQIYEQYF,TGTGCCAGCAGTTACGGACAGATCTACGAGCAGTACTTC
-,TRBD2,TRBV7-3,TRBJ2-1,CASSWGASGTEQFF,TGTGCCAGCAGCTGGGGGGCTAGCGGGACCGAGCAGTTCTTC
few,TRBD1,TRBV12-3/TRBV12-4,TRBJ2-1,CASSRDSGQLNEQFF,TGTGCCAGCAGCCGGGACAGTGGGCAACTCAATGAACAGTTCTTC
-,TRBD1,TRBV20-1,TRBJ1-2,CSAYPRDRGYGYTF,TGCAGTGCCTACCCAAGGGACAGGGGATATGGCTACACCTTC
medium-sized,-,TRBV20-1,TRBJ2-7,CSAFVGGKLSYEQYF,TGCAGTGCTTTCGTAGGAGGGAAGCTTTCCTACGAGCAGTACTTC
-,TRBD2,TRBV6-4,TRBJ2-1,CAAGTRAHNEQLF,TGTGCCGCTGGGACTAGGGCTCACAATGAGCAGTTATTC
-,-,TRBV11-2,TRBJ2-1,CASSRSWSYNEQFF,TGTGCCAGCAGCCGTTCTTGGTCCTACAATGAGCAGTTCTTC
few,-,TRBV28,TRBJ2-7,CASSLSGWRTTYEQYF,TGTGCCAGCAGTTTAAGTGGGTGGAGGACCACCTACGAGCAGTACTTC
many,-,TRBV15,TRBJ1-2,CATSKLRGYGYTF,TGTGCCACCAGCAAACTGCGTGGCTATGGCTACACCTTC